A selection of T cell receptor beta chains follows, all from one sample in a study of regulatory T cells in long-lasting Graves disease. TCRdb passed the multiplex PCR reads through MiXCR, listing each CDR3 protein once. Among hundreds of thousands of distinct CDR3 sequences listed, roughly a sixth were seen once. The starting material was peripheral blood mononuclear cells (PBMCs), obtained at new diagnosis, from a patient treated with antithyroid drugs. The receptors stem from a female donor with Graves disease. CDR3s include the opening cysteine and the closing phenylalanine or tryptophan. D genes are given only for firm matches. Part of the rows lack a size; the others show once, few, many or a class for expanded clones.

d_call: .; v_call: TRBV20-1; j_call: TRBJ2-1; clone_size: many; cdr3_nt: TGCAGTGCTAGAGAGACTTCCGGGACCCCAGAGCAGTTCTTC; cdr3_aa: CSARETSGTPEQFF
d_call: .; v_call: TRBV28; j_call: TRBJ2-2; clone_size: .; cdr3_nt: TGTGCCAGCAGCTGGATCACCGGGGAGCTGTTTTTT; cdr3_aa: CASSWITGELFF
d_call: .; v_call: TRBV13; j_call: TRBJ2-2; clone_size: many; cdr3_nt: TGTGCCAGCACCCTGGGGGGGGCACCGAACACCGGGGAGCTGTTTTTT; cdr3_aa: CASTLGGAPNTGELFF
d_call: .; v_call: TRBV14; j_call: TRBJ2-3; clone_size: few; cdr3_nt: TGTGCCTGCCTGCCGTCGGGGGAGGATACGCAGTATTTT; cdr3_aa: CACLPSGEDTQYF
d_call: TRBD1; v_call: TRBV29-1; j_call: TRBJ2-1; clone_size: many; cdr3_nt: TGCAGCGTTGAACTGCGGGACAGGGGAGACAATGAGCAGTTCTTC; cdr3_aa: CSVELRDRGDNEQFF
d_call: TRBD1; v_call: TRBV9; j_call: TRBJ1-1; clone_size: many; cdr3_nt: TGTGCCAGCAGCTCCACAGGGGCGGGGAACACTGAAGCTTTCTTT; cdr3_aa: CASSSTGAGNTEAFF
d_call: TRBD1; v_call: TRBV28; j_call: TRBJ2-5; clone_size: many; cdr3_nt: TGTGCCAGCAAGGGACAGAAAGAGACCCAGTACTTC; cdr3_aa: CASKGQKETQYF
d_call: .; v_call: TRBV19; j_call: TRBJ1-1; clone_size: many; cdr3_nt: TGTGCCAGTAGTATAGGGACCCGGCAGAGCACTGAAGCTTTCTTT; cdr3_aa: CASSIGTRQSTEAFF
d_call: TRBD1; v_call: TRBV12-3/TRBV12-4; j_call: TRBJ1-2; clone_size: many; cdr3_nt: TGTGCCAGCAGTGCCGGGACAGGGATTTTTGGCTACACCTTC; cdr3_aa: CASSAGTGIFGYTF
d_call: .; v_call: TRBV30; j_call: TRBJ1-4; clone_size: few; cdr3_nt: TGTGCCTGGACAGATACAAATCGAGGGGGGGACGGTGAAAAACTGTTTTTT; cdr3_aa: CAWTDTNRGGDGEKLFF
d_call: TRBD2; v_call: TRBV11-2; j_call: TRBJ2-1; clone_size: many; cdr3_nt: TGTGCCAGCAGCTTAGTTTTGGCTAGCGGTTACAATGAGCAGTTCTTC; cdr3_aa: CASSLVLASGYNEQFF
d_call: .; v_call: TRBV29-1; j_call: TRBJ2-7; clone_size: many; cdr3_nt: TGCAGCGTTGAAGCACCAGTCACCTACGAGCAGTACTTC; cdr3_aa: CSVEAPVTYEQYF
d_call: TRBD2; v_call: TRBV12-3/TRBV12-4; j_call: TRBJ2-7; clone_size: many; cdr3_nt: TGTGCCAGCAGTCCCGGACTAGTAGAGCAGTACTTC; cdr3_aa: CASSPGLVEQYF
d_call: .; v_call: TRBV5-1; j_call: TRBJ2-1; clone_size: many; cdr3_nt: TGCGCCAGCAGCTTGGAACGGTCGAGGAGGGATGAGCAGTTCTTC; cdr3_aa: CASSLERSRRDEQFF
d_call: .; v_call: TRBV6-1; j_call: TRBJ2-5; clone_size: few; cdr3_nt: TGTGCCAGCAGTAACGACAACCAAGAGACCCAGTACTTC; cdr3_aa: CASSNDNQETQYF
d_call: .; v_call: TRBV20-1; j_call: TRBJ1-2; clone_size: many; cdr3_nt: TGCAGTGCCTTCCCGGGGAGCCCCCGAGGATATGGCTACACCTTC; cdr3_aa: CSAFPGSPRGYGYTF
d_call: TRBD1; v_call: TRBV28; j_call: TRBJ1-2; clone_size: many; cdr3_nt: TGTGCCAGCAGTTTATCCTGGACAGGGCTAGCTAACTATGGCTACACCTTC; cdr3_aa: CASSLSWTGLANYGYTF
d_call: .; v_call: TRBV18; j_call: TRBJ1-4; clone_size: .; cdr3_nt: TGTGCCAGCTCACCACCGGAGGGGAGGGAAAAACTGTTTTTT; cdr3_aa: CASSPPEGREKLFF